Below, one TCR beta chain is given with its context. Its antigen is still unknown. These data come from a study of shared clonotypes between healthy human individuals. In the study overall: Aged between 18 and 49, the donors were two women and a few men.

Germline values: CDR1 SGHRS, CDR2 YFSETQ. The junction had 4 bases not matched to a gene; V was cut back by 2 bases and J by 3 bases. The CDR3 loop spans 14 amino acids. Naive CD8 populations comprised CD45RO-negative cells positively selected for CCR7, excluding terminally differentiated effector memory CD45RA+ cells. Findings and caveats of the study: Non-shared clonotypes displayed generation probabilities falling below those of clonotypes present in all four donors.

Measured with immunoSEQ multiplex PCR; TCRdb has only the in-frame clones, and not every one. The data contain approximately 810,000 clones, 80% to 95% of them singletons. The V gene is TRBV5-1, the J gene TRBJ2-7; TRBD1 matches at 8 bases. The sample comprised naive CD8+ T cells sorted from blood. The sequence derives from a man under 40 in good health. For the CDR3, the DNA is TGCGCCAGCAGCTTTCGGACAGGGTTCTACGAGCAGTACTTC. This gives the protein CASSFRTGFYEQYF.